Listed below are T cell receptor beta chains from one sample, sequenced in a study of blood T cell repertoires in COVID-19. Here immunoSEQ multiplex PCR was the method, and the copy in TCRdb shows in-frame clones only, minus some. Found here are approximately 220,000 clones, about nine tenths of them singletons; the top ten hold about 4.1%. The sample taken for sequencing was peripheral blood. The receptors were gathered from a man aged 50-59 years with acute or convalescent COVID-19. CDR3s include the opening cysteine and the closing phenylalanine or tryptophan. D genes are given only for firm matches. Only part of the rows carry a size: once, few, many, or a class if the clone is expanded.

TGCGCCAGCAGCCAAGGGACACGAATCTTGATGAACACTGAAGCTTTCTTT	CASSQGTRILMNTEAFF	-	TRBJ1-1	-	TRBV4-1
TGTGCCAGCTGTGACAGGGGGCGAAATGAAGCTTTCTTT	CASCDRGRNEAFF	TRBD1	TRBJ1-1	once	TRBV25-1
TGTGCCAGCAGCCCGCTAGCGGGGGGGATCACAGATACGCAGTATTTT	CASSPLAGGITDTQYF	TRBD2	TRBJ2-3	-	TRBV3-1/TRBV3-2
TGTGCCAGCAGCTTACAGGGGACGATGCGAGGCTACACCTTC	CASSLQGTMRGYTF	-	TRBJ1-2	few	TRBV7-8
TGTGCCAGCAGCCAAGATCTTTTCTCTGGAAACACCATATATTTT	CASSQDLFSGNTIYF	-	TRBJ1-3	-	TRBV3-1/TRBV3-2
TGCGCCAGCAGCAGCGTGGGGGGAGCAAACACAGATACGCAGTATTTT	CASSSVGGANTDTQYF	-	TRBJ2-3	-	TRBV5-1
TGTGCCATCAGTGAGGGACAGGGCTACACCGGGGAGCTGTTTTTT	CAISEGQGYTGELFF	TRBD1	TRBJ2-2	few	TRBV10-3
TGTGCCAGCAGTGAAGGGGGGGAGGGGTACAATGAGCAGTTCTTC	CASSEGGEGYNEQFF	TRBD2	TRBJ2-1	-	TRBV6-1
TGCGCCAGCAGCCGAACGCGGGACGGGACGAATTCACCCCTCCACTTT	CASSRTRDGTNSPLHF	-	TRBJ1-6	once	TRBV4-1
TGTGCCACCCAGCCCCTAGGCAGGGGAGGGTATGAAGCTTTCTTT	CATQPLGRGGYEAFF	-	TRBJ1-1	-	TRBV15
TGTGCTAGTGCCCAGACAGGATTAGCCAAAAACATTCAGTACTTC	CASAQTGLAKNIQYF	-	TRBJ2-4	-	TRBV12-5
TGTGCCAGCAGCCGACTGAGAGAGGCACCCCTCCACTTT	CASSRLREAPLHF	-	TRBJ1-6	-	TRBV3-1/TRBV3-2
TGTGCCAGCAGTCCCGGGACAGGGGCCAACTATGGCTACACCTTC	CASSPGTGANYGYTF	TRBD1	TRBJ1-2	-	TRBV6-5
TGTGCCAGCAGCCAAGATCAGGCCAGGGAAGCTTTCTTT	CASSQDQAREAFF	-	TRBJ1-1	few	TRBV3-1/TRBV3-2
TGCAGCGTAGAAACAACAGGGAGAGTGAACACTGAAGCTTTCTTT	CSVETTGRVNTEAFF	-	TRBJ1-1	-	TRBV29-1
TGTGCCAGCGACAGACAGGGCGGGACTGAAGCTTTCTTT	CASDRQGGTEAFF	TRBD1	TRBJ1-1	-	TRBV2
TGCGCCAGCAGTGAGAGTGGACAGGGGAAGACCCAGTACTTC	CASSESGQGKTQYF	TRBD1	TRBJ2-5	-	TRBV10-2
TGTGCCAGCACCCATCGCTCGACAGGCATCTCTGGAAACACCATATATTTT	CASTHRSTGISGNTIYF	-	TRBJ1-3	-	TRBV11-2
TGTGCCAGCAGTACTACTTTCGGACAGGGGGCTAATGAAAAACTGTTTTTT	CASSTTFGQGANEKLFF	TRBD1	TRBJ1-4	-	TRBV2
TGTGCCAGCAGCCTCCTTGGGACAGGGTATGGCTACACCTTC	CASSLLGTGYGYTF	TRBD1	TRBJ1-2	-	TRBV3-1/TRBV3-2
TGTGCCAGCTCACCAAGCGGGGGGTTAACAGATACGCAGTATTTT	CASSPSGGLTDTQYF	TRBD2	TRBJ2-3	-	TRBV18
TGTGCCAGCAGTGAATACAGGGGGGTCTCCTACGAGCAGTACTTC	CASSEYRGVSYEQYF	TRBD1	TRBJ2-7	-	TRBV6-1
TGTGCCATCAGTGCGGGACAGGGTCGCTACAATGAGCAGTTCTTC	CAISAGQGRYNEQFF	TRBD1	TRBJ2-1	-	TRBV10-3
TGCGCCAGCAGCTTGGTTCGGGCAGGGAGCACAGATACGCAGTATTTT	CASSLVRAGSTDTQYF	-	TRBJ2-3	-	TRBV5-1
TGTGCCAGTAGTCAACAGGGATACGAGCAGTACTTC	CASSQQGYEQYF	-	TRBJ2-7	-	TRBV19
TGTGCCAGCAGCCCTAGGGCAGGGGGTTCACAAGAGACCCAGTACTTC	CASSPRAGGSQETQYF	TRBD1	TRBJ2-5	-	TRBV7-9
TGTGCCAGCAGCTTACAGGGCGCGAGCTCCTACAATGAGCAGTTCTTC	CASSLQGASSYNEQFF	-	TRBJ2-1	-	TRBV7-2
TGTGCCAGCAGGCCGAGGGGGGGCCCGAACACTGAAGCTTTCTTT	CASRPRGGPNTEAFF	-	TRBJ1-1	-	TRBV5-4
TGTGCCAGCAGCCTATTACAGGGGAGCGGGACTGAAGCTTTCTTT	CASSLLQGSGTEAFF	TRBD1	TRBJ1-1	-	TRBV5-4
TGCGCCAGCAGCTTGGCTACAGGGGGAAATGAAAAACTGTTTTTT	CASSLATGGNEKLFF	TRBD1	TRBJ1-4	once	TRBV5-1
TGCGCCAGCAGCTTGGGGTCTAGGGAGCCCTTCTATGGCTACACCTTC	CASSLGSREPFYGYTF	-	TRBJ1-2	-	TRBV5-1
TGTGCCAGCAGCTTGGTCCTGACAGGGGACGCTAACTATGGCTACACCTTC	CASSLVLTGDANYGYTF	TRBD1	TRBJ1-2	-	TRBV5-4
TGTGCCAGCAGCCGGGGACAGACATACAATCAGCCCCAGCATTTT	CASSRGQTYNQPQHF	TRBD1	TRBJ1-5	-	TRBV4-2
TGTGCCAGCAGCTTGGTCTGGAACACTGAAGCTTTCTTT	CASSLVWNTEAFF	-	TRBJ1-1	-	TRBV5-5
TGTGCCAGCAGCCCTAGTGGGGGGGGCCTAGGTGGAAACACCATATATTTT	CASSPSGGGLGGNTIYF	-	TRBJ1-3	-	TRBV9
TGTGCCAGCCGACCGTTCACAGCCAATTCACCCCTCCACTTT	CASRPFTANSPLHF	-	TRBJ1-6	-	TRBV25-1
TGTGCCAGCAGCTTAGCAGGGCTGGGTACTGAAGCTTTCTTT	CASSLAGLGTEAFF	-	TRBJ1-1	-	TRBV11-2
TGTGCCAGTAGTATAGGTCCGCCACAGGTCATCTACACTGAAGCTTTCTTT	CASSIGPPQVIYTEAFF	-	TRBJ1-1	-	TRBV19
TGCGCCAGCAGTGATTCGGGGTCTGGCTCTGGAAACACCATATATTTT	CASSDSGSGSGNTIYF	-	TRBJ1-3	-	TRBV10-1
TGCGCCAGCAGCTTGGGTCCCGGGGGGGCCAACGTCCTGACTTTC	CASSLGPGGANVLTF	-	TRBJ2-6	-	TRBV5-1
TGTGCCAGCAGCCCCAGACAGAACACCGGGGAGCTGTTTTTT	CASSPRQNTGELFF	-	TRBJ2-2	once	TRBV9
TGCGCCAGCAGCCCCGGGACAGAGAGCTACGAGCAGTACTTC	CASSPGTESYEQYF	TRBD1	TRBJ2-7	-	TRBV4-1
TGTGCCAGTAGTATCCGACAGGGCGAAGCTTTCTTT	CASSIRQGEAFF	TRBD1	TRBJ1-1	-	TRBV19
TGTGCCAGCTCACCAATGGAAGGGGGAACTAATGAAAAACTGTTTTTT	CASSPMEGGTNEKLFF	-	TRBJ1-4	-	TRBV18
TGTGCCAGCTCACCACGGACTGATGAAGCTTTCTTT	CASSPRTDEAFF	-	TRBJ1-1	-	TRBV18
TGTGCCAGCGTAACGTATTACGGGAACACTGAAGCTTTCTTT	CASVTYYGNTEAFF	-	TRBJ1-1	-	TRBV6-5
TGTGCCACCAGCATAGGGGCAGGGGACAAGGGGCAGTTCTTC	CATSIGAGDKGQFF	-	TRBJ2-1	-	TRBV15
TGTGCCAGCAGCACCGGGACAGCAACTAATGAAAAACTGTTTTTT	CASSTGTATNEKLFF	TRBD1	TRBJ1-4	-	TRBV9
TGTGCCAGCAGCTTGCGGGGGCTCAACACCGGGGAGCTGTTTTTT	CASSLRGLNTGELFF	-	TRBJ2-2	-	TRBV11-1
TGTGCCAGCAGTGGTCCTTCTCCCGGGGAGCTGTTTTTT	CASSGPSPGELFF	-	TRBJ2-2	-	TRBV2
TGCGCCAGCAGTCTGGGGGGGAAAGATACGCAGTATTTT	CASSLGGKDTQYF	TRBD2	TRBJ2-3	-	TRBV10-1
TGTGCCAGCAGCTTTAGCGGGCACACAGATACGCAGTATTTT	CASSFSGHTDTQYF	TRBD2	TRBJ2-3	-	TRBV7-9
TGTGCCAGCAGCTTACGGGGGACCGGGGAGCTGTTTTTT	CASSLRGTGELFF	-	TRBJ2-2	-	TRBV7-7
TGCGCCAGCAGCTTTAGCGGGGCAAGCACAGATACGCAGTATTTT	CASSFSGASTDTQYF	TRBD2	TRBJ2-3	-	TRBV5-1
TGTGCCAGCAGCCCAGGACAGCCAGCTAACTATGGCTACACCTTC	CASSPGQPANYGYTF	-	TRBJ1-2	-	TRBV3-1/TRBV3-2